Listed below are T cell receptor beta chains from one sample, sequenced in a study of blood T cell repertoires in COVID-19. TCRdb's copy holds only in-frame clones and misses some; the assay was immunoSEQ multiplex PCR. Among about 150,000 clones listed, roughly nine tenths were seen once. The source material was peripheral blood. The source is a man in his forties or fifties with acute or convalescent COVID-19. CDR3s include the opening cysteine and the closing phenylalanine or tryptophan. D genes are given only for firm matches. Part of the rows lack a size; the others show once, few, many or a class for expanded clones.

j_gene,v_gene,d_gene,abundance,CDR3aa,CDR3nt
TRBJ1-1,TRBV29-1,NA,few,CSVHIMNTEAFF,TGCAGCGTTCACATCATGAACACTGAAGCTTTCTTT
TRBJ1-2,TRBV27,NA,NA,CASRGMRDTYGYTF,TGTGCCAGCAGGGGGATGAGGGACACATATGGCTACACCTTC
TRBJ2-2,TRBV4-3,NA,NA,CASSQVRVPTGELFF,TGCGCCAGCAGCCAAGTTCGGGTTCCCACCGGGGAGCTGTTTTTT
TRBJ2-7,TRBV11-2,NA,NA,CASSPYRTVYEQYF,TGTGCCAGCAGTCCGTACCGGACAGTTTACGAGCAGTACTTC
TRBJ1-2,TRBV6-5,NA,NA,CATLYQRGYTF,TGTGCCACGTTGTACCAGAGGGGCTACACCTTC
TRBJ1-6,TRBV7-8,TRBD1,NA,CASSQGQGYSPLHF,TGTGCCAGCAGCCAAGGACAGGGTTATTCACCCCTCCACTTT
TRBJ2-1,TRBV14,TRBD2,once,CASSRRPGLAGSFHEQFF,TGTGCCAGCAGCCGACGACCGGGACTAGCGGGGTCCTTCCATGAGCAGTTCTTC
TRBJ2-1,TRBV7-3,TRBD1,NA,CASSFYPGQGANEQFF,TGTGCCAGCAGCTTCTACCCGGGACAGGGGGCAAATGAGCAGTTCTTC
TRBJ2-2,TRBV5-5,TRBD1,NA,CASSAIGTGSTGELFF,TGTGCCAGCAGCGCCATCGGGACAGGGTCCACCGGGGAGCTGTTTTTT
TRBJ2-3,TRBV29-1,NA,NA,CSVGNARGDTQYF,TGCAGCGTTGGCAACGCCCGGGGAGATACGCAGTATTTT
TRBJ2-5,TRBV30,NA,NA,CAWARYQETQYF,TGTGCCTGGGCCAGGTACCAAGAGACCCAGTACTTC
TRBJ2-2,TRBV4-2,NA,once,CASSQGGSRDTGELFF,TGTGCCAGCAGCCAAGGGGGCTCCCGGGACACCGGGGAGCTGTTTTTT
TRBJ1-1,TRBV9,NA,NA,CASSAGVGNTEAFF,TGTGCCAGCAGTGCAGGGGTTGGGAACACTGAAGCTTTCTTT
TRBJ1-1,TRBV5-5,NA,NA,CASSPAAGIMNTEAFF,TGTGCCAGCAGCCCCGCGGCAGGGATAATGAACACTGAAGCTTTCTTT
TRBJ2-2,TRBV24-1,TRBD2,NA,CATSDPQGLAGIWGSTGELFF,TGTGCCACCAGTGATCCCCAGGGACTAGCGGGAATTTGGGGGTCCACCGGGGAGCTGTTTTTT
TRBJ2-3,TRBV7-2,NA,NA,CASSQGGSGVLGTQYF,TGTGCCAGCAGCCAGGGGGGTAGCGGGGTCTTGGGTACGCAGTATTTT
TRBJ2-3,TRBV27,NA,NA,CASSPLAGRTDTQYF,TGTGCCAGCAGTCCCTTGGCGGGCCGCACAGATACGCAGTATTTT
TRBJ1-5,TRBV27,NA,NA,CASSTGDQPQHF,TGTGCCAGCAGTACAGGAGATCAGCCCCAGCATTTT
TRBJ2-1,TRBV15,TRBD2,NA,CATSREVAGPLYNEQFF,TGTGCCACCAGCAGAGAAGTAGCGGGCCCCCTCTACAATGAGCAGTTCTTC
TRBJ2-2,TRBV5-4,NA,NA,CASRPTGGDTGELFF,TGTGCCAGCAGGCCCACAGGGGGGGACACCGGGGAGCTGTTTTTT
TRBJ2-1,TRBV2,TRBD2,once,CASTSGVYNEQFF,TGTGCCAGCACCAGCGGGGTATACAATGAGCAGTTCTTC
TRBJ2-5,TRBV28,NA,NA,CASSFSGDQETQYF,TGTGCCAGCAGTTTTTCAGGGGACCAAGAGACCCAGTACTTC
TRBJ2-2,TRBV5-1,TRBD2,NA,CASSLSAGTSGRAWRRRELFF,TGCGCCAGCAGCCTGTCCGCTGGGACTAGCGGGAGGGCCTGGCGTCGCCGGGAGCTGTTTTTT
TRBJ2-4,TRBV19,NA,once,CASSITGTWQNIQYF,TGTGCCAGTAGTATAACCGGGACTTGGCAAAACATTCAGTACTTC
TRBJ1-1,TRBV5-1,NA,few,CASSQDRTLMNTEAFF,TGCGCCAGCAGTCAAGACAGGACTTTGATGAACACTGAAGCTTTCTTT
TRBJ1-1,TRBV7-2,NA,NA,CASILGGLPFTEAFF,TGTGCCAGCATTCTGGGGGGACTCCCGTTCACTGAAGCTTTCTTT
TRBJ2-7,TRBV6-6,NA,NA,CASSYPGGEQYF,TGTGCCAGCAGTTACCCCGGGGGCGAGCAGTACTTC
TRBJ1-1,TRBV19,TRBD1,NA,CASTFIRGQRNTEAFF,TGTGCCAGTACATTTATTAGGGGGCAGAGGAACACTGAAGCTTTCTTT
TRBJ2-5,TRBV5-1,TRBD1,NA,CASSRGQGGETQYF,TGCGCCAGCAGTCGAGGACAGGGGGGGGAGACCCAGTACTTC
TRBJ2-1,TRBV28,TRBD2,NA,CASSSIKLAGSSYNEQFF,TGTGCCAGCAGTTCAATCAAACTAGCGGGGAGCTCCTACAATGAGCAGTTCTTC
TRBJ2-5,TRBV28,NA,NA,CASTPFSSGETQYF,TGTGCCAGCACCCCCTTCTCCAGCGGGGAGACCCAGTACTTC
TRBJ2-1,TRBV30,TRBD2,NA,CAWSPVSGYNEQFF,TGTGCCTGGAGTCCGGTTAGCGGGTACAATGAGCAGTTCTTC
TRBJ2-3,TRBV3-1/TRBV3-2,NA,NA,CASSRRSGGTDTQYF,TGTGCCAGCAGCCGACGGAGTGGCGGCACAGATACGCAGTATTTT
TRBJ2-5,TRBV7-7,TRBD1,NA,CASSHHSPDRSTEETQYF,TGTGCCAGCAGCCACCACTCGCCGGACAGGTCGACGGAAGAGACCCAGTACTTC
TRBJ2-3,TRBV28,NA,NA,CASSLLTSFTDTQYF,TGTGCCAGCTCTCTACTAACGTCCTTCACAGATACGCAGTATTTT
TRBJ1-1,TRBV19,TRBD1,once,CASSRAGQGGTEAFF,TGTGCCAGTAGTAGGGCGGGACAGGGAGGCACTGAAGCTTTCTTT
TRBJ2-6,TRBV18,TRBD1,NA,CASSPARDRPYSGANVLTF,TGTGCCAGCTCACCAGCGAGGGACAGGCCCTACTCTGGGGCCAACGTCCTGACTTTC
TRBJ1-1,TRBV6-5,TRBD1,NA,CASSYGTGRTEAFF,TGTGCCAGCAGTTACGGGACAGGAAGGACTGAAGCTTTCTTT
TRBJ2-7,TRBV1,NA,NA,CTSSQDPGLEGPYEQYF,TGCACCAGCAGCCAAGACCCGGGACTAGAAGGTCCCTACGAGCAGTACTTC
TRBJ2-2,TRBV5-1,TRBD2,NA,CASSKGTSGSPGELFF,TGCGCCAGCAGCAAAGGGACTAGCGGGAGTCCCGGGGAGCTGTTTTTT
TRBJ2-1,TRBV19,TRBD2,once,CASSPSGRGYNEQFF,TGTGCCAGTAGTCCTAGCGGGAGGGGGTACAATGAGCAGTTCTTC
TRBJ2-5,TRBV30,NA,NA,CAWRGPLGETQYF,TGTGCCTGGAGGGGCCCCTTGGGAGAGACCCAGTACTTC
TRBJ1-5,TRBV28,NA,NA,CASSLYSGYNQPQHF,TGTGCCAGCAGTTTATATAGCGGATACAATCAGCCCCAGCATTTT
TRBJ1-2,TRBV29-1,TRBD1,NA,CSVEDRDRADGYTF,TGCAGCGTTGAAGATCGTGACAGGGCAGATGGCTACACCTTC
TRBJ2-7,TRBV9,TRBD2,once,CASSVEAGGFAYEQYF,TGTGCCAGCAGCGTAGAAGCGGGAGGGTTTGCCTACGAGCAGTACTTC
TRBJ1-2,TRBV19,TRBD1,NA,CASSIDRGRGYGYTF,TGTGCCAGTAGTATAGATAGGGGGCGCGGCTATGGCTACACCTTC
TRBJ1-2,TRBV5-1,NA,once,CASSLDTPSGYTF,TGCGCCAGCAGCTTGGACACCCCTAGTGGCTACACCTTC
TRBJ1-5,TRBV28,TRBD1,NA,CASSLTGGGNQPQHF,TGTGCCAGCAGTCTTACAGGGGGGGGCAATCAGCCCCAGCATTTT
TRBJ2-5,TRBV4-1,TRBD1,NA,CASRQLGQGQETQYF,TGCGCCAGCAGACAATTAGGACAGGGACAAGAGACCCAGTACTTC
TRBJ2-1,TRBV18,TRBD2,once,CASSALANIYNEQFF,TGTGCCAGCTCAGCACTAGCGAACATCTACAATGAGCAGTTCTTC
TRBJ2-1,TRBV19,NA,NA,CASTSGREVNEQFF,NA
TRBJ1-5,TRBV5-1,NA,NA,CASSLSGVSNQPQHF,TGCGCCAGCAGCTTGTCGGGAGTGAGCAATCAGCCCCAGCATTTT
TRBJ1-2,TRBV6-2/TRBV6-3,NA,NA,CASSSLSLGYTF,TGTGCCAGCAGCTCACTATCCCTCGGCTACACCTTC
TRBJ2-6,TRBV18,NA,NA,CASSPSSGANVLTF,TGTGCCAGCTCACCTAGCTCTGGGGCCAACGTCCTGACTTTC
TRBJ2-7,TRBV11-1,TRBD1,NA,CASSFRQGAGYEQYF,TGTGCCAGCAGCTTTCGACAGGGGGCGGGGTACGAGCAGTACTTC
TRBJ1-3,TRBV5-5,TRBD1,NA,CASSWTGGSGNTIYF,TGTGCCAGCAGCTGGACAGGGGGGTCTGGAAACACCATATATTTT
TRBJ2-6,TRBV28,TRBD1,NA,CATRTGGSGANVLTF,TGTGCCACCCGGACAGGGGGGTCTGGAGCCAACGTCCTGACTTTC
TRBJ1-2,TRBV5-8,TRBD1,NA,CASSWSRDSYGYTF,TGTGCCAGCAGCTGGAGCCGGGACAGCTATGGCTACACCTTC
TRBJ1-3,TRBV10-3,NA,NA,CAISAGADTIYF,TGTGCCATCAGTGCAGGGGCGGACACCATATATTTT